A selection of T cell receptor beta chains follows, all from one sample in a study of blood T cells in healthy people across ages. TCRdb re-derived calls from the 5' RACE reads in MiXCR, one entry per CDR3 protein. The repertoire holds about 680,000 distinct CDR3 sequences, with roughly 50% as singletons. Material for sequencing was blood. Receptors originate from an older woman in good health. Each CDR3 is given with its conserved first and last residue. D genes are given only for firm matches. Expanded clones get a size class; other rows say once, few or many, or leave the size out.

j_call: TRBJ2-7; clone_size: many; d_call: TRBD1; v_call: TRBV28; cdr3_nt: TGTGCCAGCAGTGGACCGGGACAGGGGTCCTACGAGCAGTACTTC; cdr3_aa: CASSGPGQGSYEQYF
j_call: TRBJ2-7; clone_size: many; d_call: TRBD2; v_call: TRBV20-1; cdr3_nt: TGCAGTGCGAGACTAGCGGGAGATGAGCAGTACTTC; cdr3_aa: CSARLAGDEQYF
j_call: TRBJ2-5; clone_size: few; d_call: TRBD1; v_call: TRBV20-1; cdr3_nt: TGCAGTGCCGAGGACAGGGCACCCCAAGAGACCCAGTACTTC; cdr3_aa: CSAEDRAPQETQYF
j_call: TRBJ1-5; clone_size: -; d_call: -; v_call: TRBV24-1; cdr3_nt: TGTGCCACCAGTGTGGGAGGTGATCAGCCCCAGCATTTT; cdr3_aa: CATSVGGDQPQHF
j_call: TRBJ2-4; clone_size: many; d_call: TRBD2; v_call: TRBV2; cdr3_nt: TGTGCCAGCAGTGGGACTAGCCGAGTCAAAAACATTCAGTACTTC; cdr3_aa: CASSGTSRVKNIQYF
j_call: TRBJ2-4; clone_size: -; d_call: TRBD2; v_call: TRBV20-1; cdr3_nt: TGCAGTGCTAGAGATCTACTAGCGGGACTTTCGGCCAAAAACATTCAGTACTTC; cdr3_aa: CSARDLLAGLSAKNIQYF
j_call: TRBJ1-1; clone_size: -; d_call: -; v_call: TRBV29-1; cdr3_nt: TGCAGCGTTCTACCTCAGGGGTTTGAAGCTTTCTTT; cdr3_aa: CSVLPQGFEAFF
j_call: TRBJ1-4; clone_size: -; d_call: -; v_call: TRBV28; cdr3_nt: TGTGCCAGCAGCCCCATGGACGGATTCGATGAAAAACTGTTTTTT; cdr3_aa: CASSPMDGFDEKLFF
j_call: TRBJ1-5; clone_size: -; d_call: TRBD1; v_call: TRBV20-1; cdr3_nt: TGCAGTGCGCAGACAGGGGGAGGGCAGCCCCAGCATTTT; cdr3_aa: CSAQTGGGQPQHF
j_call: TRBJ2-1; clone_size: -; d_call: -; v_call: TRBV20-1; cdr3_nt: TGCAGTGCTAGTGTTTCAGGGAGCTCCTACAATGAGCAGTTCTTC; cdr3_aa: CSASVSGSSYNEQFF
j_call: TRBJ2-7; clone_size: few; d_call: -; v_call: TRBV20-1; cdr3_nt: TGCAGTGAGAATACCCCAGGCCGACTCTACGAGCAGTACTTC; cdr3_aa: CSENTPGRLYEQYF
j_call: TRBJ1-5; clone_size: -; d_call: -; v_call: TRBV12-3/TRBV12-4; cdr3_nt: TGTGCCAGCAGTCTACACGACAATCAGCCCCAGCATTTT; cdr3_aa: CASSLHDNQPQHF
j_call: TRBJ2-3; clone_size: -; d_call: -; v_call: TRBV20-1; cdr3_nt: TGCAGTGCTAGAGTCACGGAAAACACAGATACGCAGTATTTT; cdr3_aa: CSARVTENTDTQYF
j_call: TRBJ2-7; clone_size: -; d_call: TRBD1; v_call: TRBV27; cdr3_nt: TGTGCCAGCAGATTTCTTCCGGGACAGGGTGCCTACGAGCAGTACTTC; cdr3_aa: CASRFLPGQGAYEQYF
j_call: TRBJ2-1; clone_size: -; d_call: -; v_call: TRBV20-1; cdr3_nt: TGCAGTGCTAGAGATCGAGACCTCATCAACTTCTGGAGTTACAATGAGCAGTTCTTC; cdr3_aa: CSARDRDLINFWSYNEQFF
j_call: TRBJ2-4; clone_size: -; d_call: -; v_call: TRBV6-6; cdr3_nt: TGTGCCAGCACCCCAGGGGGGCTAGCCAAAAACATTCAGTACTTC; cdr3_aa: CASTPGGLAKNIQYF
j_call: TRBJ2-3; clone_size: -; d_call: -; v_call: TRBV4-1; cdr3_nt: TGCGCCAGCAGCCAAGTCGGAGCAGATACGCAGTATTTT; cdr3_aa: CASSQVGADTQYF
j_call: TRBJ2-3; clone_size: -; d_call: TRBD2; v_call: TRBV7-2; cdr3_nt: TGTGCCAGCTCGGCTCGACTAGCGGGATGGGGCACAGATACGCAGTATTTT; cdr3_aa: CASSARLAGWGTDTQYF
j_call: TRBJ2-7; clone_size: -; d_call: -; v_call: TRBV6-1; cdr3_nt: TGTGCCAGCAGTGAATTAGGGGAAGGTTACGAGCAGTACTTC; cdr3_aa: CASSELGEGYEQYF
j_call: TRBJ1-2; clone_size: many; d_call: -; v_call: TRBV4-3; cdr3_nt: TGCGCCAGCAGCCACAGGAGAGCTAACTATGGCTACACCTTC; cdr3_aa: CASSHRRANYGYTF
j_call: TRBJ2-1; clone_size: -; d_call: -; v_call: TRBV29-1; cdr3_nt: TGCGGCGCAACCTCCACCACCCGACTAGTTTTAACGGATGAGCAGTTATTC; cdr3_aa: CGATSTTRLVLTDEQLF
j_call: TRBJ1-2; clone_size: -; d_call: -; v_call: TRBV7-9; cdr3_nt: TGTGCCAGCAGCTTAGGGGGGACCGAAAAAGAGAATGGCTACACCTTC; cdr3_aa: CASSLGGTEKENGYTF
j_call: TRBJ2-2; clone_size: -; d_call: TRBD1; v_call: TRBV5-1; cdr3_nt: TGCGCCAGCAGCTCCCGGGACAGGGGGACCTGGGAGCTGTTTTTT; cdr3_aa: CASSSRDRGTWELFF
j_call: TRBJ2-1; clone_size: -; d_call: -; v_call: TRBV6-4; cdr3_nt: TGTGCCAGCAGTGACTCTGGCAGAGGCTTTTTCTCCTACAATGAGCAGTTCTTC; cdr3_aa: CASSDSGRGFFSYNEQFF
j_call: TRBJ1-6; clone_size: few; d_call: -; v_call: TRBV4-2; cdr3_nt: TGTGCCAGCAGGGACCTGTGGCAGGGGAATTCACCCCTCCACTTT; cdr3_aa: CASRDLWQGNSPLHF
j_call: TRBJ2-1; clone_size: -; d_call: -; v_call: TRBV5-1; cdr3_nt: TGCGCCAGCAGCTTCCCCAGCTCCTACAATGAGCAGTTCTTC; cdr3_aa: CASSFPSSYNEQFF